This T cell receptor (beta chain) is drawn from a study of blood T cells in healthy people across ages. Study conclusions and caveats: With donor CMV status unknown, expanded clonotype changes were possibly confounded. Long-lived donors had more naive CD4+ cells and higher diversity than aged donors.

Researchers report isolating at least 6 million PBMCs per sample. A second roughly 6 to 11 cycle PCR used barcoded and J-beta primers. TCRdb independently ran MiXCR on the 5' RACE reads; one entry per CDR3 protein. This table has 550,000 to 700,000 distinct CDR3 sequences, approximately 30% appearing once. In germline, CDR1 is MNHEY, CDR2 SVGEGT. The CDR3 is 15 residues long. Concerning this clonotype: What it binds is not known.

The V gene is TRBV6-2 or TRBV6-3, the J gene TRBJ2-1, with TRBD1 matching over 9 bases. The DNA end is more similar to TRBJ2-7, so the J call may be wrong. The source is a woman aged 70-85 years in good health. Sample: blood. The CDR3 loop reads CASSYSATGGSEQYF. CDR3 in DNA: TGTGCCAGCAGTTACTCAGCGACAGGGGGTAGCGAGCAGTACTTC.